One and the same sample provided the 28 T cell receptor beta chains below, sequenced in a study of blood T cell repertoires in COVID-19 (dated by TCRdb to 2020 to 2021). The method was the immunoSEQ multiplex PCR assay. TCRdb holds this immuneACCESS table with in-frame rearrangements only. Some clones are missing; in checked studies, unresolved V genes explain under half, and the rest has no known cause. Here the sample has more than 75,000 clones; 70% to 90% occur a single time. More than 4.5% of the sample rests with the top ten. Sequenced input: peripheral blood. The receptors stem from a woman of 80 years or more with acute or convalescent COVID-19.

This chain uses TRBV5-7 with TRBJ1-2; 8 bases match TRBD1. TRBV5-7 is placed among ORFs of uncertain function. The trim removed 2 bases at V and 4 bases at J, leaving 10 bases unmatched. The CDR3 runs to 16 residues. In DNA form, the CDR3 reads TGTGCCAGCAGCTTTACCCTGGACAGGGCTACCTATGGCTACACCTTC. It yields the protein CASSFTLDRATYGYTF.

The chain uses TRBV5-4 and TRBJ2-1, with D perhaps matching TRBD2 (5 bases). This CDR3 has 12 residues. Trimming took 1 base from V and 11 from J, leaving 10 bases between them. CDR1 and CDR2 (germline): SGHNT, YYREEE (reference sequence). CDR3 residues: CASSLPAGKQFF. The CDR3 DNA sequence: TGTGCCAGCAGCTTGCCCGCCGGGAAGCAGTTCTTC.

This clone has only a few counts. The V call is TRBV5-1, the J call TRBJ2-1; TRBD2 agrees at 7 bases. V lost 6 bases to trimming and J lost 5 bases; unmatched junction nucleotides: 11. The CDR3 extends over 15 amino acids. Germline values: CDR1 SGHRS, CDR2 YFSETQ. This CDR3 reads CASKTWGGVNNEQFF. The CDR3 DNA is TGCGCCAGCAAGACCTGGGGGGGAGTCAACAATGAGCAGTTCTTC.

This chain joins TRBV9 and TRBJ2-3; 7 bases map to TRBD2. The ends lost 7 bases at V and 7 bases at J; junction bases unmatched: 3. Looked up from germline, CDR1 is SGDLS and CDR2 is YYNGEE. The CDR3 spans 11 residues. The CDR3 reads CASGRENTQYF. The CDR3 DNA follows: TGTGCCAGCGGGAGGGAGAATACGCAGTATTTT. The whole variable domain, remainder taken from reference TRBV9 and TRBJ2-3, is DSGVTQTPKHLITATGQRVTLRCSPRSGDLSVYWYQQSLDQGLQFLIQYYNGEERAKGNILERFSAQQFPDLHSELNLSSLELGDSALYFCASGRENTQYFGPGTRLTVL.

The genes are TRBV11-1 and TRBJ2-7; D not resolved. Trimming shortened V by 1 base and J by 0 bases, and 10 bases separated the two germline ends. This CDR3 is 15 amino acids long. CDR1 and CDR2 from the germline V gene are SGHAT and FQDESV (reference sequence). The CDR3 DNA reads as TGTGCCAGCAGCTTAGAGAATTTCGGCTCCTACGAGCAGTACTTC. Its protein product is CASSLENFGSYEQYF.

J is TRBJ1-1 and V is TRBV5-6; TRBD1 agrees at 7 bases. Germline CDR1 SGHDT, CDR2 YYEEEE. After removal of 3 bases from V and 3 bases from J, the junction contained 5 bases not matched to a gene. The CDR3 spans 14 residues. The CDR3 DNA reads TGTGCCAGCAGCTGGGACAGCTCGGACACTGAAGCTTTCTTT. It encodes CASSWDSSDTEAFF.

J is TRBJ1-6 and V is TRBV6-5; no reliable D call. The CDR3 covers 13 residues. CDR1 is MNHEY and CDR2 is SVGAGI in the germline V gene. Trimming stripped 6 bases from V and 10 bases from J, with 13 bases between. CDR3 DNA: TGTGCCAGCAGGACGGGGAGTCAATCACCCCTCCACTTT. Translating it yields CASRTGSQSPLHF.

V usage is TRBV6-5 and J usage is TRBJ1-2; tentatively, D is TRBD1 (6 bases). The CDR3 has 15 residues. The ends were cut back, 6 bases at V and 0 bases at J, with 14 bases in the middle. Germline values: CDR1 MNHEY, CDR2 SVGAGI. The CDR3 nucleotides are TGTGCCAGCAGCGACGAGACAGGCGCTAACTATGGCTACACCTTC. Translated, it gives CASSDETGANYGYTF.

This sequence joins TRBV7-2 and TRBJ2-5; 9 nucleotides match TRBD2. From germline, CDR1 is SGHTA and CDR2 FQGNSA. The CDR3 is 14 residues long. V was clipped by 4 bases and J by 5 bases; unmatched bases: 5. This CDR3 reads CASSSGLARETQYF. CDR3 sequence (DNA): TGTGCCAGCAGCTCGGGACTAGCTAGGGAGACCCAGTACTTC.

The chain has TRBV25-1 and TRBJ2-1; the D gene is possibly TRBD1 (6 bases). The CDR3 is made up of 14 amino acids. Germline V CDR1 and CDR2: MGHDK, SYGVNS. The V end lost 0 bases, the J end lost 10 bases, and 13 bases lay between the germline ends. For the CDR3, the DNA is TGTGCCAGCAGTGAATACAGGGGAGAAAGGGAGCAGTTCTTC. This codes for CASSEYRGEREQFF.

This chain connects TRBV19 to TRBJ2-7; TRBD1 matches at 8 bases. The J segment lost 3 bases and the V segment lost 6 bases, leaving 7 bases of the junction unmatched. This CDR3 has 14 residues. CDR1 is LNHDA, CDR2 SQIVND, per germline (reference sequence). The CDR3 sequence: CASSPGQGGYEQYF. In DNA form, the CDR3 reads TGTGCCAGTAGCCCTGGACAGGGAGGCTACGAGCAGTACTTC.

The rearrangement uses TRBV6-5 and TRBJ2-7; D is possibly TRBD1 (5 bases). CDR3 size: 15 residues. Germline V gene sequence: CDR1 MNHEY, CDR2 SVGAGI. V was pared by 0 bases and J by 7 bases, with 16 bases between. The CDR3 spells CASSYSRQLPSEQYF. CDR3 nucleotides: TGTGCCAGCAGTTACTCTAGACAGCTCCCCTCGGAGCAGTACTTC.

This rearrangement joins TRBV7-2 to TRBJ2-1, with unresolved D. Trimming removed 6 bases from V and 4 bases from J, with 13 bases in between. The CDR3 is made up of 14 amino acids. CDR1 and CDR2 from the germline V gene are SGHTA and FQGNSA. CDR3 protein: CASSSRLSYNEQFF. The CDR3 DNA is TGTGCCAGCAGTTCACGCCTAAGTTACAATGAGCAGTTCTTC. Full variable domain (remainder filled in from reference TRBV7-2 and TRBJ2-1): GAGVSQSPSNKVTEKGKDVELRCDPISGHTALYWYRQSLGQGLEFLIYFQGNSAPDKSGLPSDRFSAERTGGSVSTLTIQRTQQEDSAVYLCASSSRLSYNEQFFGPGTRLTVL.

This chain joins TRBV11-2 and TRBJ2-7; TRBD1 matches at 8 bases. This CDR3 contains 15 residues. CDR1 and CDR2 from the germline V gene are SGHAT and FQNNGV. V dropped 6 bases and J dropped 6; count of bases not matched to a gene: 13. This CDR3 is CASSSDRASLGEQYF. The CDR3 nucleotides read TGTGCCAGCAGTTCGGACAGGGCCTCTCTGGGCGAGCAGTACTTC.

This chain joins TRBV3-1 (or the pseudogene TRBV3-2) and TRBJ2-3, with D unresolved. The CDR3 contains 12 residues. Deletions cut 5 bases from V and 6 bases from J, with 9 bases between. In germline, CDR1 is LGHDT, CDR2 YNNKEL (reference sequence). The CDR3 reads CASSDLRDTQYF. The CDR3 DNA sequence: TGTGCCAGCAGCGACCTGCGGGATACGCAGTATTTT.

The CDR3 reads CASSQDRTASGRVKWFF. Written as DNA, the CDR3 is TGCGCCAGCAGCCAAGATCGCACGGCTAGCGGGAGGGTAAAGTGGTTCTTC. The chain recombines TRBV4-1 with TRBJ2-1; 12 bases agree with TRBD2. This CDR3 contains 17 residues. Per the germline V gene, CDR1 is MGHRA and CDR2 is YSYEKL. Trimming at V came to 0 bases and at J to 15 bases, leaving 15 bases not matched to a gene.

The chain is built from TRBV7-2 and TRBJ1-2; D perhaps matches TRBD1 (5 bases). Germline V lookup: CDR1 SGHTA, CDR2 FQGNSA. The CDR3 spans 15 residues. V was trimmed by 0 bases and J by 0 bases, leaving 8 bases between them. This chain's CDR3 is CASSLAPGTNYGYTF. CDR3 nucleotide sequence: TGTGCCAGCAGCTTAGCGCCAGGGACTAACTATGGCTACACCTTC.

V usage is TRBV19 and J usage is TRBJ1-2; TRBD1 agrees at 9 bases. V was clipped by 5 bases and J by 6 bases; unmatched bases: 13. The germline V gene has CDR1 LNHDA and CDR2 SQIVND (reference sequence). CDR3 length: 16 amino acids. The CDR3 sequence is CASSSTGTGWSHGYTF. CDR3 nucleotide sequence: TGTGCCAGTAGTTCCACCGGGACAGGGTGGTCCCATGGCTACACCTTC. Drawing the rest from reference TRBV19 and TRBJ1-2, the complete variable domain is DGGITQSPKYLFRKEGQNVTLSCEQNLNHDAMYWYRQDPGQGLRLIYYSQIVNDFQKGDIAEGYSVSREKKESFPLTVTSAQKNPTAFYLCASSSTGTGWSHGYTFGSGTRLTVV.

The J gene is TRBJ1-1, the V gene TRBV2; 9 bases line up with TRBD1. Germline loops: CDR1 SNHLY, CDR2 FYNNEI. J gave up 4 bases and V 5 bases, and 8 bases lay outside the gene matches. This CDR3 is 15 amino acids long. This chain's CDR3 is CASSYMDRGVTEAFF. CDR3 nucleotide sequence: TGTGCCAGCAGTTATATGGACAGGGGAGTCACTGAAGCTTTCTTT.

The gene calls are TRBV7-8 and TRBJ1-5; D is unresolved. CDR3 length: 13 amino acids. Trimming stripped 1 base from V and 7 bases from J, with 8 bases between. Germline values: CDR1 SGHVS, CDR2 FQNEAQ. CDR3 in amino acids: CASSLEENQPQHF. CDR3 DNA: TGTGCCAGCAGCTTAGAAGAGAACCAGCCCCAGCATTTT.

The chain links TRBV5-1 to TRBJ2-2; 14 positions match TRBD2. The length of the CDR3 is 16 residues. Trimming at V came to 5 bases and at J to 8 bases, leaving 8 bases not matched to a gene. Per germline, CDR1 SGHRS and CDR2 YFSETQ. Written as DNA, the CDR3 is TGCGCCAGCAGATCTGGACTAGCGGGAGGACCTGGGGAGCTGTTTTTT. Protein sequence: CASRSGLAGGPGELFF.

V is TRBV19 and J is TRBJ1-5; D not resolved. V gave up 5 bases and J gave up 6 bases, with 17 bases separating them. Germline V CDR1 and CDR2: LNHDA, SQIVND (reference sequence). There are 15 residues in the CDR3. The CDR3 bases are TGTGCCAGTAGTTTCTCGCTTGGAGGCGCTCAGCCCCAGCATTTT. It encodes CASSFSLGGAQPQHF.

The CDR3 loop is CASTLDRVAGELFF. CDR3 nucleotides: TGCGCCAGCACCCTCGACAGGGTGGCCGGGGAGCTGTTTTTT. V gene TRBV4-1 combines with J gene TRBJ2-2; 7 bases are shared with TRBD1. CDR1 is MGHRA, CDR2 YSYEKL, per germline. The ends lost 7 bases at V and 6 bases at J; junction bases unmatched: 8. This CDR3 contains 14 residues.

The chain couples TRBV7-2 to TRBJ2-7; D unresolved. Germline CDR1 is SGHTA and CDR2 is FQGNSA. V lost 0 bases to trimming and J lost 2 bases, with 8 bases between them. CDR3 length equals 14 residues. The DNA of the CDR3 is TGTGCCAGCAGCTTAGCGGGCACAACCTACGAGCAGTACTTC. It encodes CASSLAGTTYEQYF.

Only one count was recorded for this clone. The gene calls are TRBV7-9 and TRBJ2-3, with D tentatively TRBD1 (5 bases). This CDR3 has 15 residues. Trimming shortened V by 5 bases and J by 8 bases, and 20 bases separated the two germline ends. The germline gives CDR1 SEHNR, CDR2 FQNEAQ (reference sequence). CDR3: CASSAGQNLGFTQYF. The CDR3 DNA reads TGTGCCAGCAGCGCCGGACAAAACCTTGGGTTTACGCAGTATTTT.

The CDR3 reads CASRGTYEQYF. CDR3 DNA: TGTGCCAGCAGGGGGACATACGAGCAGTACTTC. The chain recombines TRBV3-1 (or the pseudogene TRBV3-2) with TRBJ2-7; the D gene is possibly TRBD1 (6 bases). Per the germline V gene, CDR1 is LGHDT and CDR2 is YNNKEL (reference sequence). The V end lost 6 bases, the J end lost 4 bases, and 7 bases lay between the germline ends. CDR3 size: 11 residues.

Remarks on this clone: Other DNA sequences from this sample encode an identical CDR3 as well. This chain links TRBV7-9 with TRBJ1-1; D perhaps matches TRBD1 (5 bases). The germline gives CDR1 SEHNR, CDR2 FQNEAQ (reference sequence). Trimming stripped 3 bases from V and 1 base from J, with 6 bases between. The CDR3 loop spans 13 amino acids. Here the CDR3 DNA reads TGTGCCAGCAGCTTCCAGGGGAACACTGAAGCTTTCTTT. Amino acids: CASSFQGNTEAFF.

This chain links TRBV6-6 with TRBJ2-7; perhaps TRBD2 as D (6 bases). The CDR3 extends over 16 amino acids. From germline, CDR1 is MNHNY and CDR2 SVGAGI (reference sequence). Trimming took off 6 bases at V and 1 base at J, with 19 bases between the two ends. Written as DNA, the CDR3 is TGTGCCAGCAGAGTGGGGGGTCTCGGTGGATCCTACGAGCAGTACTTC. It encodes CASRVGGLGGSYEQYF.